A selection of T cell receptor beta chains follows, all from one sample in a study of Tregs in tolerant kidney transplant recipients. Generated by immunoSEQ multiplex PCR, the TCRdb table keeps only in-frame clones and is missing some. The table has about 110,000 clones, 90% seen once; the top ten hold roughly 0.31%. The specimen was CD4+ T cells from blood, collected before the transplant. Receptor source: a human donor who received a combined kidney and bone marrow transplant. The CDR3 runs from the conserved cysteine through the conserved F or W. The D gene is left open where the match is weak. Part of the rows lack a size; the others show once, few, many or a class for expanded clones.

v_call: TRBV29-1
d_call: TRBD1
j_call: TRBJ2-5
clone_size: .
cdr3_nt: TGCAGCGTTTTCCGACAGGGGAGCGCAGAGACCCAGTACTTC
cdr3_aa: CSVFRQGSAETQYF

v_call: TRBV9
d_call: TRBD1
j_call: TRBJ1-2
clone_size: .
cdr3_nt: TGTGCCAGCAGCCCAGCCGACAGGGAGCCCTATGGCTACACCTTC
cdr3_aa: CASSPADREPYGYTF

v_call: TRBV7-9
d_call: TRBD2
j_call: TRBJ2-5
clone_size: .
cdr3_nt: TGTGCCAGCAGCTTAGAGGCTAGCGGCCAAGAGACCCAGTACTTC
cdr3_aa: CASSLEASGQETQYF

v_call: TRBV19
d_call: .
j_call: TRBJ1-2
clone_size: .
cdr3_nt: TGTGCCAGTAGTATTCGAGGAGGGGGCTACACCTTC
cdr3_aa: CASSIRGGGYTF

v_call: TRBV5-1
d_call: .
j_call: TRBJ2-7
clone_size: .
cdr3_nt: TGCGCCAGCAGCTACCGGGACACGGGATACGAGCAGTACTTC
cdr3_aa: CASSYRDTGYEQYF

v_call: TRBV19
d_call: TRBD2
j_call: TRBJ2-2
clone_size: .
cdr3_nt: TGTGCCAGTAGTATAAGGGGGGGACTAGCGAACACCGGGGAGCTGTTTTTT
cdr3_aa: CASSIRGGLANTGELFF

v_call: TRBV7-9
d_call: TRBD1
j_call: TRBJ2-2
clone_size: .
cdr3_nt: TGTGCCAGCAGCGTGGACAGGGCGAACACCGGGGAGCTGTTTTTT
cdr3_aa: CASSVDRANTGELFF

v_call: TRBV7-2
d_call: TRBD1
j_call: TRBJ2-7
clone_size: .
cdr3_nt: TGTGCCAGCAGCCCCTTAACCGGGACAGCCTCATCCTACGAGCAGTACTTC
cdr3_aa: CASSPLTGTASSYEQYF

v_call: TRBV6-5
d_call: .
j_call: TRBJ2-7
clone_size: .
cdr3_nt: TGTGCCAGCAGTTACTCCACAGGCTACGAGCAGTACTTC
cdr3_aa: CASSYSTGYEQYF

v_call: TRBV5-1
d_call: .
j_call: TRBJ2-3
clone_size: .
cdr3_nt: TGCGCCAGCAGTTATCGCGCCAGGCTCACTAGCACAGATACGCAGTATTTT
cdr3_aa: CASSYRARLTSTDTQYF

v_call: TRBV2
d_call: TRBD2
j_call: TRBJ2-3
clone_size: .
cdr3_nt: TGTGCCAGTTGGCGACTAGCGGACGCCACAGATACGCAGTATTTT
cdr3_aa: CASWRLADATDTQYF

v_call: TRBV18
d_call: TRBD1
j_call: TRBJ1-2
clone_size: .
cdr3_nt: TGTGCCAGCTCACCGATGGGACAGGGGACTAACTATGGCTACACCTTC
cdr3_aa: CASSPMGQGTNYGYTF

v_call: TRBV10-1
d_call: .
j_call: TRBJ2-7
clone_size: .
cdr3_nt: TGCGCCAGCAACCCAGGGTCCCACGAGCAGTACTTC
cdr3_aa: CASNPGSHEQYF

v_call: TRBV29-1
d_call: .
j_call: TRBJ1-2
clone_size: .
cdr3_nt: TGCAGCGTTTCAGGAGGGGGCTACACCTTC
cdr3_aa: CSVSGGGYTF

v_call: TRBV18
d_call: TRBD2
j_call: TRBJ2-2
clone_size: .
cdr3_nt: TGTGCCAGCTCACCACCTATCCAGGCGGGGGAGCAGCTGTTTTTT
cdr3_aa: CASSPPIQAGEQLFF

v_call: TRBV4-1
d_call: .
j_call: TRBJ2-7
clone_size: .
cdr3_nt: TGCGCCAGCAGCCAAGGCGGTCTGGGGTCAGGGGAAAACGAGCAGTACTTC
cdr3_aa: CASSQGGLGSGENEQYF

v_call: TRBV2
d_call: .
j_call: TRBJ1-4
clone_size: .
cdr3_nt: TGTGCCAGCAGTGATCGGTCGGAGGTCGAAAAACTGTTTTTT
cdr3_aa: CASSDRSEVEKLFF

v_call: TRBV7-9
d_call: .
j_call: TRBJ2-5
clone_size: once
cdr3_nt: TGTGCCAGCAGCTTAGCTCTTAGCCAAGAGACCCAGTACTTC
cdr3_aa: CASSLALSQETQYF

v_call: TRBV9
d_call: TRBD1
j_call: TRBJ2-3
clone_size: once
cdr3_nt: TGTGCCAGCAGCCTCGAGACAGGGAAGGCAGATACGCAGTATTTT
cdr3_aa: CASSLETGKADTQYF

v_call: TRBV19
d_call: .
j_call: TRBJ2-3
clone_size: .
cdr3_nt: TGTGCCAGTAGTATAGGTAGCAGGGGGCAGTATTTT
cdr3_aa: CASSIGSRGQYF

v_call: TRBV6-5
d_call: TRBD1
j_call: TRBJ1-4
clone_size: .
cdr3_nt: TGTGCCAGCAGTTTCTTACAGGGGGCCGGTGATGAAAAACTGTTTTTT
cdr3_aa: CASSFLQGAGDEKLFF

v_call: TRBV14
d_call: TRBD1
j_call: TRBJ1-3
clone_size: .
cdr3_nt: TGTGCCAGCAGCCAGTTCGGGACAGGCCTATATTTT
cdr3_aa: CASSQFGTGLYF

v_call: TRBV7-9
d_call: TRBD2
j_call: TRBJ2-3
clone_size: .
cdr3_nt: TGTGCCAGCAGCTTAACTAGCGGGAGATCGACAGATACGCAGTATTTT
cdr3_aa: CASSLTSGRSTDTQYF

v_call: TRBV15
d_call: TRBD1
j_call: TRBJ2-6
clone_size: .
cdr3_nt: TGTGCCACCAGCAGAGGCCCGGGACAGGGGCTTGAGGCTTTC
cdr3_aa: CATSRGPGQGLEAF

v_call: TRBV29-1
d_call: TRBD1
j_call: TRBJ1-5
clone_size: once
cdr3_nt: TGCAGCGTTGCGGGACAGGGAGATCAGCCCCAGCATTTT
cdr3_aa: CSVAGQGDQPQHF

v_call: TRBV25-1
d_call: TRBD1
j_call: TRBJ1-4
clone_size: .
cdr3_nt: TGTGCCAGCAACAGGGGTTCTAATGAAAAACTGTTTTTT
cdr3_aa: CASNRGSNEKLFF

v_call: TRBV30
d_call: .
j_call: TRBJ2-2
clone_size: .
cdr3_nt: TGTGCCTGGCGACACCTAGCCCAGGACCACACCGGGGAGCTGTTTTTT
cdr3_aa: CAWRHLAQDHTGELFF

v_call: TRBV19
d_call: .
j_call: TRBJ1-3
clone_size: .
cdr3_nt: TGTGCCAGTAGTATGGAGGGTCGCTCTGGAAACACCATATATTTT
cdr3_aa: CASSMEGRSGNTIYF

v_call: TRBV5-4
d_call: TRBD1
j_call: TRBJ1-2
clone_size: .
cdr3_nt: TGTGCCAGCAGCTTTTATGGACAGGGACAGGGTGGCTACACCTTC
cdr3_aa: CASSFYGQGQGGYTF

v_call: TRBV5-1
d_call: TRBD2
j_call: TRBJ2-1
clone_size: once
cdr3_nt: TGCGCCAGCAGCTTGGAAGGGGCTAGCGGGAGTGGGAATGAGCAGTTCTTC
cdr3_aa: CASSLEGASGSGNEQFF

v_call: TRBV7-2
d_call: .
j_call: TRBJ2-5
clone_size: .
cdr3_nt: TGTGCCAGCAGCTTTACTCCGCTACAAGAGACCCAGTACTTC
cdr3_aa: CASSFTPLQETQYF

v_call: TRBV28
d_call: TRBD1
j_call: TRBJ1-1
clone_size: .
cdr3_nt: TGTGCCAGCAGAAGACAGGGGGACACTGAAGCTTTCTTT
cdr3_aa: CASRRQGDTEAFF

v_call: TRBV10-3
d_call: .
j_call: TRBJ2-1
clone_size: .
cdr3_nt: TGTGCCATCAGTGACTCCGCGGGATACAATGAGCAGTTCTTC
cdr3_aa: CAISDSAGYNEQFF

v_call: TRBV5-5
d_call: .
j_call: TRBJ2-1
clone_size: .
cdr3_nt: TGTGCCAGCAGCTTGTTGGCAGGGAACTACAATGAGCAGTTCTTC
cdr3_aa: CASSLLAGNYNEQFF

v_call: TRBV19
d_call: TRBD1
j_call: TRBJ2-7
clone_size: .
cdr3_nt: TGTGCCAGTAGTGCCCGGGACAGGGGGATCTACGAGCAGTACTTC
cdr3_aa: CASSARDRGIYEQYF

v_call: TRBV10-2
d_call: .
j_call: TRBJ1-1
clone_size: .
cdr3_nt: TGCGCCAGCAGTGAGTCACCCAGGGGAACTGAAGCTTTCTTT
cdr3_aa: CASSESPRGTEAFF

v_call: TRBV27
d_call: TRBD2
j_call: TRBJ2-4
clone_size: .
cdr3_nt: TGTGCCAGCAGTTATATCGAAACTAGCGGGGTCCCAAGGTTAGCCAAAAACATTCAGTACTTC
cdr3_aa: CASSYIETSGVPRLAKNIQYF

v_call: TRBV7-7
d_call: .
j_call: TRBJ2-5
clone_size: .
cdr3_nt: TGTGCCAGCAGCTTAGGGGGAGAGGAGACCCAGTACTTC
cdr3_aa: CASSLGGEETQYF

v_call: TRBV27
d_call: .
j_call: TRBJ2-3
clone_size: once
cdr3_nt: TGTGCCAGCAGCCAACTGGGAGACACAGATACGCAGTATTTT
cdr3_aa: CASSQLGDTDTQYF

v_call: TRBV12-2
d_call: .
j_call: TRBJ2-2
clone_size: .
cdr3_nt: TGTGCAAGTCGCTTAGCCAGAGCGGATTCCGGGGAGCTGTTTTTT
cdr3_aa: CASRLARADSGELFF

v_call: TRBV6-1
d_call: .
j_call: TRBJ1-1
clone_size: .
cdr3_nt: TGTGCCAGCAGTGAAATTGATGTCGGGGGGGGGACTGAAGCTTTCTTT
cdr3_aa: CASSEIDVGGGTEAFF

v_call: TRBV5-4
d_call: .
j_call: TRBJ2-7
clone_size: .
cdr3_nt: TGTGCCAGCAGCTTGACAGACTCCTACGAGCAGTACTTC
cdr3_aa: CASSLTDSYEQYF

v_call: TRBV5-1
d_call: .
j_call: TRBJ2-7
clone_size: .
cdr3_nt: TGCGCCAGCAGGTGGGGCAGCGACTACGAGCAGTACTTC
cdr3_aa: CASRWGSDYEQYF

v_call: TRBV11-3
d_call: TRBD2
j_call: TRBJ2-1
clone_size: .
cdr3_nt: TGTGCCAGCAGCCCTAGGGAGGGCGGGGATGAGCAGTTCTTC
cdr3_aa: CASSPREGGDEQFF

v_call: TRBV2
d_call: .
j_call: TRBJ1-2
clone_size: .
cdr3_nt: TGTGCCAGCAGTACAGGGTACTATGGCTACACCTTC
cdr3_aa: CASSTGYYGYTF

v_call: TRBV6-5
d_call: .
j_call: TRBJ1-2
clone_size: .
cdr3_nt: TGTGCCAGCAGTGCCAGTCAGGGGCGAAGGGGCTACACCTTC
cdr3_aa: CASSASQGRRGYTF

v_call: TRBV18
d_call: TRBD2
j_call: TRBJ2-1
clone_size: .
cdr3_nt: TGTGCCAGCTCAAAGGGACTAGCGGGAGTCGATGAGCAGTTCTTC
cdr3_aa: CASSKGLAGVDEQFF

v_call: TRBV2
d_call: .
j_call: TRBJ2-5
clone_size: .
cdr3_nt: TGTGCCAGCTCGGTGTTCGGGGAGACCCAGTACTTC
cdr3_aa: CASSVFGETQYF

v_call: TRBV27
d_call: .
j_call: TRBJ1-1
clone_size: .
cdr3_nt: TGTGCCAGCAGGGCGGCTAAAAACACTGAAGCTTTCTTT
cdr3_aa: CASRAAKNTEAFF

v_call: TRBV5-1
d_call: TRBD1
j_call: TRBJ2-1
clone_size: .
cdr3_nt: TGCGCCAGCAGCATGGTCTACTGGGGACAGGGATACAATGAGCAGTTCTTC
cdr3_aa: CASSMVYWGQGYNEQFF

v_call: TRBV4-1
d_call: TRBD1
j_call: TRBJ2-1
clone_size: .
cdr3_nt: TGCGCCAGCAGCCAGCCACCCCCGTGGACAGGGGAAGGTGAGCAGTTCTTC
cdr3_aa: CASSQPPPWTGEGEQFF

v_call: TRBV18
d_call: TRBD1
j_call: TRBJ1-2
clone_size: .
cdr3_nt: TGTGCCAGCTCAACGACAGGGGCTAACTATGGCTACACCTTC
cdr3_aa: CASSTTGANYGYTF

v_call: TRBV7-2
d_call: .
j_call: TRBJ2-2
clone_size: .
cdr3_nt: TGTGCCGGAGGGGCGGGGACGAACACCGGGGAGCTGTTTTTT
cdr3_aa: CAGGAGTNTGELFF

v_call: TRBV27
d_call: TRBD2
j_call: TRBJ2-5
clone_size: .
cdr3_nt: TGTGCCAGCACAGGGACTAGCGGGAGGAGGGGGTACCAAGAGACCCAGTACTTC
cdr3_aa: CASTGTSGRRGYQETQYF

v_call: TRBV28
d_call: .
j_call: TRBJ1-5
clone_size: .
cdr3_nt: TGTGCCAGCAGAGTGCGGGCAGGCCGAGGCAATCAGCCCCAGCATTTT
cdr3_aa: CASRVRAGRGNQPQHF

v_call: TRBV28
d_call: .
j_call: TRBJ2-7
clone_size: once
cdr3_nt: TGTGCCAGCAGTTCCCCCGGGGGCGAGCAGTACTTC
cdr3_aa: CASSSPGGEQYF

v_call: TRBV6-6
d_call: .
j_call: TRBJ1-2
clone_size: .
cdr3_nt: TGTGCCAGCAGGGGGCTCGGCTACACCTTC
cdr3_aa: CASRGLGYTF

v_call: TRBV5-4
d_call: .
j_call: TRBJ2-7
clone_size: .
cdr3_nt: TGTGCCAGCAGCTTAGAAGGCTACGGGTTAAGCTCCTACGAGCAGTACTTC
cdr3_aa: CASSLEGYGLSSYEQYF

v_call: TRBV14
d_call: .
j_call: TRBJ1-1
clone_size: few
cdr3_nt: TGTGCCAGCAGCCAAGACCAGAACACTGAAGCTTTCTTT
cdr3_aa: CASSQDQNTEAFF